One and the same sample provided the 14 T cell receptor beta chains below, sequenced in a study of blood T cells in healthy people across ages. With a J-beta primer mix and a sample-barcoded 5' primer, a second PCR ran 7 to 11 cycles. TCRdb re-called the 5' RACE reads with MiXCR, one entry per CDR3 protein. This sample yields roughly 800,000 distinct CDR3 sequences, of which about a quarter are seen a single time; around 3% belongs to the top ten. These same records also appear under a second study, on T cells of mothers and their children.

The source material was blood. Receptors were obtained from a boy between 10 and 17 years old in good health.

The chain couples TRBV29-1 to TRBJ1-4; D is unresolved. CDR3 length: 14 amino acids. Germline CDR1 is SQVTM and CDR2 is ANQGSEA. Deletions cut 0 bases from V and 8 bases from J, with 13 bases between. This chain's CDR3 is CSVEDLGQNEKLFF. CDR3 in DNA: TGCAGCGTTGAAGATCTAGGCCAAAACGAAAAACTGTTTTTT.

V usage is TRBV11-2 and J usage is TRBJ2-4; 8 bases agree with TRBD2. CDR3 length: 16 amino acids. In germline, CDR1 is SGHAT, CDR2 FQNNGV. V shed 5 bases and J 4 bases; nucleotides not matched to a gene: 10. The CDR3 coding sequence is TGTGCCAGCAGCACCTTAGCGGGGCGGGGGAAAAACATTCAGTACTTC. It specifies CASSTLAGRGKNIQYF.

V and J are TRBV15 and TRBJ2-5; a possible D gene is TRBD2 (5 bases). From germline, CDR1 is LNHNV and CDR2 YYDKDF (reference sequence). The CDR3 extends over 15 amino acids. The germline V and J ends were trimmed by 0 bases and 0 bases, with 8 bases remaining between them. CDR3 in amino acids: CATSRERGYQETQYF. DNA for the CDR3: TGTGCCACCAGCAGAGAACGAGGGTACCAAGAGACCCAGTACTTC.

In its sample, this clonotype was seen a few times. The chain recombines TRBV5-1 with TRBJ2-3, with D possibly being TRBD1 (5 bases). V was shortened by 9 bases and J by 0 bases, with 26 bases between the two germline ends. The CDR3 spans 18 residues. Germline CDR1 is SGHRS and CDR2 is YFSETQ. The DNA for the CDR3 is TGCGCCAACAGTTCGAAACCCGACAGAATCTCTAGCACAGATACGCAGTATTTT. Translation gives CANSSKPDRISSTDTQYF.

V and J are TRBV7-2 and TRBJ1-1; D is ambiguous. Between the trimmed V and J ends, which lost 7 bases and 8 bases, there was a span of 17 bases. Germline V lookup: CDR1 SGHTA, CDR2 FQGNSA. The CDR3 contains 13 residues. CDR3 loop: CASKPRAPGEAFF. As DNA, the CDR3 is TGTGCCAGCAAGCCGAGGGCACCAGGAGAAGCTTTCTTT.

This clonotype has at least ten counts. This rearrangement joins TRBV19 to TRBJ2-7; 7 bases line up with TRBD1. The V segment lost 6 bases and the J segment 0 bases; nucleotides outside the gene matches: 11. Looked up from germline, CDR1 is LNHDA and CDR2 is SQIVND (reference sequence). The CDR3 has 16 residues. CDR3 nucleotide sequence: TGTGCCAGTAGCCGGCCCGGACAGGTGACCTCCTACGAGCAGTACTTC. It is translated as CASSRPGQVTSYEQYF.

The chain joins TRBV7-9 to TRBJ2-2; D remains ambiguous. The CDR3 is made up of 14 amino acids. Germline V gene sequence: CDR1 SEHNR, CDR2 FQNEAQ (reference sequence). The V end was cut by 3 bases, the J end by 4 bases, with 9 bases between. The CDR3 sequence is CASSLPRSTGELFF. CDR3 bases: TGTGCCAGCAGCTTGCCGCGGTCCACCGGGGAGCTGTTTTTT.

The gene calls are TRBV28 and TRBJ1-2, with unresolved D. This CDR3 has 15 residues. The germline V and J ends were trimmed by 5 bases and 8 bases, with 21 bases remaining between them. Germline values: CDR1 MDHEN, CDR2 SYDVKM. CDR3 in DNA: TGTGCCAGCAGTACACGTCGCCGGGGATTGTACGGCTACACCTTC. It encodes CASSTRRRGLYGYTF.

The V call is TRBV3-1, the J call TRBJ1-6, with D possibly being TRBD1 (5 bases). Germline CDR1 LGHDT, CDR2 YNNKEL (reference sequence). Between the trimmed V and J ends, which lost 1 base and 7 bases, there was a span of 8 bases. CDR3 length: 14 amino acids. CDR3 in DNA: TGTGCCAGCAGCCAAGGGGACGGGAATTCACCCCTCCACTTT. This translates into CASSQGDGNSPLHF.

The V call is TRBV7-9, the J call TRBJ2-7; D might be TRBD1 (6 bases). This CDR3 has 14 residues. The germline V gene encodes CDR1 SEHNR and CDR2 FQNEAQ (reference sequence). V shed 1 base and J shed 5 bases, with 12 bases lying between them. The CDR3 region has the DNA TGTGCCAGCAGCTTAGAGATTAGACAGGACGAGCAGTACTTC. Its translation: CASSLEIRQDEQYF.

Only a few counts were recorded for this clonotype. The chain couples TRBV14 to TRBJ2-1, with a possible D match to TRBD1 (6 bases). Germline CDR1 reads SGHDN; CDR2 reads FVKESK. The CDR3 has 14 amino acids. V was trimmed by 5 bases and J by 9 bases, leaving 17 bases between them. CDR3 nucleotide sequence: TGTGCCAGCAGCTCCAGGGGTTGGCGGAGTGAGCAGTTCTTC. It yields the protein CASSSRGWRSEQFF. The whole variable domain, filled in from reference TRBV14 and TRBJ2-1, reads EAGVTQFPSHSVIEKGQTVTLRCDPISGHDNLYWYRRVMGKEIKFLLHFVKESKQDESGMPNNRFLAERTGGTYSTLKVQPAELEDSGVYFCASSSRGWRSEQFFGPGTRLTVL.

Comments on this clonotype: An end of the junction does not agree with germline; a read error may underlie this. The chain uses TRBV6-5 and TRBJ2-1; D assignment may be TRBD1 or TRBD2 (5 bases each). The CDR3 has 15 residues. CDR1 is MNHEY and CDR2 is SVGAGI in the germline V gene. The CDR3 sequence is CASSYSGTAFYELYF. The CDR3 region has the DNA TGTGCCAGCAGTTACTCCGGGACCGCTTTCTACGAGCTGTACTTC.

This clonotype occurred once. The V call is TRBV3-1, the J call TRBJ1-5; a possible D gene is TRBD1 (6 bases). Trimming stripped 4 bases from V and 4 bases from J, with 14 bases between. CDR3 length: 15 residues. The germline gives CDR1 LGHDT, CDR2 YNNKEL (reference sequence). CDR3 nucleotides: TGTGCCAGCAGCCGCCCGGGACACTCAAATCAGCCCCAGCATTTT. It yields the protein CASSRPGHSNQPQHF.

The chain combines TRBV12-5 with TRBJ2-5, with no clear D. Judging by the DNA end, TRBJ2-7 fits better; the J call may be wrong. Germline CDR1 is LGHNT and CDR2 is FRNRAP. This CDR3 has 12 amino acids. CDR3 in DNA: TGTGCTAGTGGTTTGGTCATGCACGAGCAGTACTTC. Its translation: CASGLVMHEQYF.